This record looks at one T cell receptor (beta chain) sequence and its context. No antigen is known for it. Per the germline V gene, CDR1 is SEHNR and CDR2 is FQNEAQ (reference sequence). This CDR3 comprises 18 residues. The J segment lost 3 bases and the V segment lost 2 bases, leaving 14 bases of the junction unmatched. Expressed TCRB transcripts were sequenced because the isolated RNA had all been reverse transcribed beforehand. Naive, central memory and regulatory T cell samples came to a mean of approximately 3.57 million reads. TCRdb's table, derived via immunoSEQ multiplex PCR, lists solely in-frame clones and lacks some. The data hold about 700,000 clones, with 13% observed a single time. This record comes from a study of beta chain features in type 1 diabetes. Study background: Regarding age, gender and cell yields, patients proved similar to healthy donors. The samples had around 100 million sorted cells examined in all.

Study-wide findings and caveats: Whether TCRB rearrangement is influenced by HLA type went unresolved here. Researchers report that Type 1 diabetes patients had moderately but significantly shorter TCRB CDR3s across all four CD4+ subsets.

This sequence originates from a man aged 18 to 29 with type 1 diabetes. The material sequenced was naive CD4+ T cells from blood. This chain links TRBV7-9 with TRBJ2-3; 7 bases line up with TRBD2. CDR3: CASSLMSRLASRTDTQYF. CDR3 DNA: TGTGCCAGCAGCTTAATGTCGCGACTAGCATCTCGGACAGATACGCAGTATTTT.